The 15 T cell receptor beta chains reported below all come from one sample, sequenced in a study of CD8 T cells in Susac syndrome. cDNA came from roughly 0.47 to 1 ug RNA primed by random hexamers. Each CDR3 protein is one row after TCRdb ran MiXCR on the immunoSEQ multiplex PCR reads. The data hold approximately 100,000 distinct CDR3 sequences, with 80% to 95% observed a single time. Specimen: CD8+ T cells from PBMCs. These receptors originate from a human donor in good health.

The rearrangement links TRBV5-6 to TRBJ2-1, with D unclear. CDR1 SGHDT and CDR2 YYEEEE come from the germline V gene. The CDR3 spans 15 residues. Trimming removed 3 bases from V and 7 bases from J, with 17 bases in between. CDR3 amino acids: CASSSGPNNWNEQFF. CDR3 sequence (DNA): TGTGCCAGCAGCTCCGGACCCAATAATTGGAATGAGCAGTTCTTC.

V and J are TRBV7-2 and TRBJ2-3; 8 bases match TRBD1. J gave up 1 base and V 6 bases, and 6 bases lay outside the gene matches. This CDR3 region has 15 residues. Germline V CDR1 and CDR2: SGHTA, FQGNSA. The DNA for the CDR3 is TGTGCCAGCAGTAAACCGGGACAGGGCACAGATACGCAGTATTTT. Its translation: CASSKPGQGTDTQYF.

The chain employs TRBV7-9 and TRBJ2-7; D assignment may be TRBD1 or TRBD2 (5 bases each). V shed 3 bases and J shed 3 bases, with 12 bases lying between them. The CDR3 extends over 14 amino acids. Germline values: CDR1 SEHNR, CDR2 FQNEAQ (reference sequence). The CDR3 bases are TGTGCCAGCAGCTTGGCTGGGACCGACTACGAGCAGTACTTC. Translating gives CASSLAGTDYEQYF.

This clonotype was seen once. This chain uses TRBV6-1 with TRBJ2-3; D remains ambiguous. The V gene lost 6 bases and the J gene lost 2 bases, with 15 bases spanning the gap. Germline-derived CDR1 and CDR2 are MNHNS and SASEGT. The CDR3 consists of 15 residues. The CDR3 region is CASSESPQSTDTQYF. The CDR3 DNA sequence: TGTGCCAGCAGCGAAAGTCCGCAGTCCACAGATACGCAGTATTTT.

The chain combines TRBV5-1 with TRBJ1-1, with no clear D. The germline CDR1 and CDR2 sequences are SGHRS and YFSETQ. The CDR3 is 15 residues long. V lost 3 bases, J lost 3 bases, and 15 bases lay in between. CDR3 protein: CASSSQMDSYTEAFF. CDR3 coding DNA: TGCGCCAGCAGCTCCCAAATGGATTCGTACACTGAAGCTTTCTTT.

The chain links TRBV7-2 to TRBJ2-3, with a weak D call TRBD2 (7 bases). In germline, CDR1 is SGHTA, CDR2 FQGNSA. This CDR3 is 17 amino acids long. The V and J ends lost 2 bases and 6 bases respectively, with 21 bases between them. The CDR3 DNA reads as TGTGCCAGCAGCTTAAGGGGGGGCAGGGGCGTGGGGGATACGCAGTATTTT. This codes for CASSLRGGRGVGDTQYF. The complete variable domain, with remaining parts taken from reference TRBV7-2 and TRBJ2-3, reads GAGVSQSPSNKVTEKGKDVELRCDPISGHTALYWYRQSLGQGLEFLIYFQGNSAPDKSGLPSDRFSAERTGGSVSTLTIQRTQQEDSAVYLCASSLRGGRGVGDTQYFGPGTRLTVL.

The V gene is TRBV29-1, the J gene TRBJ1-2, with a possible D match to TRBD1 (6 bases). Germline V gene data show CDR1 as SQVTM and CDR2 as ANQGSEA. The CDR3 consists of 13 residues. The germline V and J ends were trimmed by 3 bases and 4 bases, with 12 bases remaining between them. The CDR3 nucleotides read TGCAGCGTTGACCAGGGGATCGGCTATGGCTACACCTTC. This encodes CSVDQGIGYGYTF. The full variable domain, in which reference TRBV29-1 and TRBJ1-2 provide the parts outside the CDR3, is SAVISQKPSRDICQRGTSLTIQCQVDSQVTMMFWYRQQPGQSLTLIATANQGSEATYESGFVIDKFPISRPNLTFSTLTVSNMSPEDSSIYLCSVDQGIGYGYTFGSGTRLTVV.

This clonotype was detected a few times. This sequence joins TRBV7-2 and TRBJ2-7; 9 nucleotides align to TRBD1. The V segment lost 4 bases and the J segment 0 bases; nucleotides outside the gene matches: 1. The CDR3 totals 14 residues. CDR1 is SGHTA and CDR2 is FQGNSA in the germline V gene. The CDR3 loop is CASSSGQGSYEQYF. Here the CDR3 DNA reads TGTGCCAGCAGCTCGGGACAGGGCTCCTACGAGCAGTACTTC. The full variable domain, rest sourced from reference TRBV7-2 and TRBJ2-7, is GAGVSQSPSNKVTEKGKDVELRCDPISGHTALYWYRQSLGQGLEFLIYFQGNSAPDKSGLPSDRFSAERTGGSVSTLTIQRTQQEDSAVYLCASSSGQGSYEQYFGPGTRLTVT.

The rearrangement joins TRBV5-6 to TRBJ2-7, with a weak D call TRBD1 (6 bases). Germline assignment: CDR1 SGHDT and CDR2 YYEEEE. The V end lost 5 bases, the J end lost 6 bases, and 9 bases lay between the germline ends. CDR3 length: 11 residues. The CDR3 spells CASREQGEQYF. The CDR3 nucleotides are TGTGCCAGCAGGGAACAGGGCGAGCAGTACTTC.

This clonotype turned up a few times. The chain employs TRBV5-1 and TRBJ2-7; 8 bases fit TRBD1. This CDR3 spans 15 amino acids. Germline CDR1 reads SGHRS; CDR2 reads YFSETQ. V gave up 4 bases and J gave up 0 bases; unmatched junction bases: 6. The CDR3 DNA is TGCGCCAGCAGCGGGATTGGACAGGGCTCCTACGAGCAGTACTTC. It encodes CASSGIGQGSYEQYF.

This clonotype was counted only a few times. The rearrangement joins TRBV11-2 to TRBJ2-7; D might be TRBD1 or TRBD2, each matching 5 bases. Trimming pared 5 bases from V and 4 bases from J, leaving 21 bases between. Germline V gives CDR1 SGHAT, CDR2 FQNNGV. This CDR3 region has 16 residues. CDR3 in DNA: TGTGCCAGCAGCCGACGAGCGTTGAGAGAGGGGTACGAGCAGTACTTC. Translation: CASSRRALREGYEQYF.

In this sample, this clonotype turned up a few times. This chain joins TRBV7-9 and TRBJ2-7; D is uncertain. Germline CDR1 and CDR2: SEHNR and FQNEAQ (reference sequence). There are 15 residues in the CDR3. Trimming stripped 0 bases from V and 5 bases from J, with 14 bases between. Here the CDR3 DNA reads TGTGCCAGCAGCTTAGCTAACCCTTTCCTGGACGAGCAGTACTTC. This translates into CASSLANPFLDEQYF.

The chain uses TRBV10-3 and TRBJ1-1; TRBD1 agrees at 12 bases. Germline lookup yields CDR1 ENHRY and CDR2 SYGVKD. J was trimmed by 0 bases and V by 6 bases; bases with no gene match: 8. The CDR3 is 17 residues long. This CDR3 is CAISVGTGGALNTEAFF. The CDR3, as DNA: TGTGCCATCAGCGTAGGGACAGGGGGCGCGTTGAACACTGAAGCTTTCTTT.

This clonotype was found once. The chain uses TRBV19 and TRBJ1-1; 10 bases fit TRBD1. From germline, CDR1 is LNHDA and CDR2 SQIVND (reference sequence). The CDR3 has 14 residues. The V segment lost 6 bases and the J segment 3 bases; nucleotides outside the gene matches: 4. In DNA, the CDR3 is TGTGCCAGTAGACGGACAGGGGGGGACACTGAAGCTTTCTTT. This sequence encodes CASRRTGGDTEAFF.

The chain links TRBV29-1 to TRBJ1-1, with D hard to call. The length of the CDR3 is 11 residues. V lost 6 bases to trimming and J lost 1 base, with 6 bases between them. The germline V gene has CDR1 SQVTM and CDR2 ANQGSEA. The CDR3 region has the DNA TGCAGCGTCAGAGAGAACACTGAAGCTTTCTTT. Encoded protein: CSVRENTEAFF.